This TCR beta chain comes out of a study of blood T cell repertoires in COVID-19. CDR1 is LGHNA, CDR2 YNFKEQ, per germline. The CDR3 contains 16 residues. V was trimmed by 0 bases and J by 7 bases, leaving 13 bases between them. Only in-frame clones appear in the TCRdb table, and some are missing; sequencing was by immunoSEQ multiplex PCR. Of 45,000 to 50,000 clones in the sample, roughly 84% were seen once. Specimen: peripheral blood. The clonotype originates from a man aged 65 to 85 with acute or convalescent COVID-19. The chain has TRBV4-2 and TRBJ1-6, with D perhaps TRBD1 (5 bases). CDR3 in amino acids: CASSQDVGAVNSPLHF. DNA for the CDR3: TGTGCCAGCAGCCAAGATGTAGGGGCAGTGAATTCACCCCTCCACTTT.